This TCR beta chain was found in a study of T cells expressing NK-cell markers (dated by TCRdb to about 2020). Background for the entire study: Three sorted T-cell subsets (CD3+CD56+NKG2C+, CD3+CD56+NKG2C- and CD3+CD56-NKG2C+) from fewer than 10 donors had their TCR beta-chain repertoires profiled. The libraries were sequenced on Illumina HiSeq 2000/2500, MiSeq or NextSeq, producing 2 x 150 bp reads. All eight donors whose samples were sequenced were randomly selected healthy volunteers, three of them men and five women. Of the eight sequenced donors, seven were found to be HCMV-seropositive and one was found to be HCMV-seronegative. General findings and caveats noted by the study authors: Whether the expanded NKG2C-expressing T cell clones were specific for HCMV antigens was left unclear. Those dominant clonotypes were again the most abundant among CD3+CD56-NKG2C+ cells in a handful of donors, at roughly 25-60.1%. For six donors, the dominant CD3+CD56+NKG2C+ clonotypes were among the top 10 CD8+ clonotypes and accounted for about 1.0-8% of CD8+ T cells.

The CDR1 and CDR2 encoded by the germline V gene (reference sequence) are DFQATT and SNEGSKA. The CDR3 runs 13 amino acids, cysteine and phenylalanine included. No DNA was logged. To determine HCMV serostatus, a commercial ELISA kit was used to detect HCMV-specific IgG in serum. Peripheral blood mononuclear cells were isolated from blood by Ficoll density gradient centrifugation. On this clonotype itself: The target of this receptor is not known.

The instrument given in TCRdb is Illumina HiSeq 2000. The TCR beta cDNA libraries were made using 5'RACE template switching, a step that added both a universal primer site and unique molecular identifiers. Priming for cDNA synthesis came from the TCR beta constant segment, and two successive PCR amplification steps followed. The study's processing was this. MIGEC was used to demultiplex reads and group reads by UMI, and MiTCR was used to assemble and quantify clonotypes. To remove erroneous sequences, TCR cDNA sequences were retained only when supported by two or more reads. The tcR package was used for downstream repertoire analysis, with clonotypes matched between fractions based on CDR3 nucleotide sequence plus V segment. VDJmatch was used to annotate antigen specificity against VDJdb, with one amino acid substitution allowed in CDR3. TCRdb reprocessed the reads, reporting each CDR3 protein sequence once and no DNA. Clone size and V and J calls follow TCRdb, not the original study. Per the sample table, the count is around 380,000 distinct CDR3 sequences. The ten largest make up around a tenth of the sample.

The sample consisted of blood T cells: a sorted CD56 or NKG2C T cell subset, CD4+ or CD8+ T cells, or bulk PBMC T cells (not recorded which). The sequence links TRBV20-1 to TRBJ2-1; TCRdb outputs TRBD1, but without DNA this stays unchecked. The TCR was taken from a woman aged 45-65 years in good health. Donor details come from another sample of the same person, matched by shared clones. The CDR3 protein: CSARPGLTHEQFF.